The sequence of this T cell receptor (beta chain) was determined in a study of T-cell memory formation after mild COVID-19 (dated by TCRdb to about 2021). With regard to the full study: TCR sequence clusters from the two donors were found to be largely donor specific. Longitudinal TCRalpha and TCRbeta repertoire sequencing tracked T-cell clones expanding and contracting after mild COVID-19 in two donors. The cohort was made up of two young adult volunteers, one female and one male, who were previously healthy.

Spanning cysteine to phenylalanine, the CDR3 consists of 14 amino acids. Only CDR3 DNA remains: 42 bases, in frame from the first base. CDR1 and CDR2 are read off the germline V gene (reference sequence) as DFQATT and SNEGSKA. The V and J ends are trimmed by 5 bases and 2 bases, leaving 12 bases between them. Ficoll-Paque density gradient centrifugation was used to isolate PBMCs. A note on this clonotype: There is no known antigen for this receptor. It has no much larger one-base neighbor in the sample; base qualities were not kept.

The sample was run on an Illumina NovaSeq 6000. Using 5'RACE with constant-segment primers, TCRalpha and TCRbeta cDNA libraries were constructed, with sample barcodes and unique molecular identifiers added in the process. RNA was extracted from every sample with Trizol reagent. Library amplification was performed in two PCR steps, and a second sample barcode and Illumina TruSeq adapters were introduced in the second step. Sequencing of libraries was performed on an Illumina NovaSeq with 2 x 150 bp paired-end reads. The original pipeline was this. Reads were demultiplexed and collapsed into UMI-guided consensus sequences with migec v1.2.7. Using mixcr v2.1.11, UMI consensuses were aligned to TRA and TRB V and J templates and then assembled into clonotypes. Clonotypes were classified as expanded or contracted when called significant by both edgeR and NoisET, with noise models trained on biological replicates. edgeR calls used a false discovery rate-adjusted p below 0.01 and a log2 fold-change threshold of 1. As an exploratory analysis of dynamics, PCA with hierarchical clustering was applied to max-normalized trajectories of the 1000 most abundant clonotypes. Each responding clone was given a CD4 or CD8 phenotype based on the CD4+ and CD8+ repertoires, which had been sequenced separately. TCRdb itself trimmed the public reads at Q25 with fastp, ran MiXCR and retained productive beta chains. One record per CDR3 amino acid sequence lists the most common genes and DNA. The V and J calls follow TCRdb's processing rather than the paper's. This sample has 150,000 or so distinct CDR3 sequences in its table, and roughly 15% of those were observed once. 14% of the sample is held by the ten biggest clonotypes.

Study-wide findings and limitations: Contracting CD4+ clones were found mainly in CM and EM memory subsets, while CD8+ clones were enriched in EMRA. Some responding clones were found in pre-infection memory, which suggests that pre-existing cross-reactive memory T cells took part in the SARS-CoV-2 response. SARS-CoV-2 specificity of the second-wave clones peaking on day 37 was not confirmed. Clones contracting from day 15 to 85 had balanced CD4/CD8 phenotypes, while a second wave expanding from day 15 to 37 was biased towards CD4+. The study included only a couple of mild cases, and larger cohorts that include severe cases with pre-infection samples were judged to be necessary.

The sample consisted of PBMCs or a T cell subset sorted from them (not recorded which). The rearrangement joined TRBV20-1 to TRBJ2-2; D gene: possibly TRBD1, on 5 matching bases. This TCR was sampled from an adult woman who had mild COVID-19 (a few samples of this study predate the infection). The sample titles of this study are shuffled in the database, so cell type and time point are left out; the donor was told from shared clones. The CDR3 sequence is CSAFQDRNTGELFF. The sequence in DNA is TGCAGTGCTTTCCAAGACAGAAACACCGGGGAGCTGTTTTTT.